This TCR beta chain was sequenced for a study of blood T cell repertoires in COVID-19. Per the study methods: How many nucleated cells were present was estimated from reference gene primer amplification. Assay: immunoSEQ multiplex PCR; the TCRdb copy retains only in-frame clones and omits some. That table furnishes V, J and clone size, whereas the DNA furnished D and trimming. The profile shows over 450,000 clones, 89% of them singletons. Germline V gene data show CDR1 as MNHNS and CDR2 as SASEGT. The J segment lost 15 bases and the V segment lost 2 bases, leaving 12 bases of the junction unmatched. This CDR3 contains 14 residues.

The receptor's source is a young man with COVID-19, enrolled during active disease. This rearrangement joins TRBV6-1 to TRBJ2-1; TRBD2 aligns across 8 bases. Sequencing was done on a sample of peripheral blood. As DNA, the CDR3 is TGTGCCAGCAGTGAAAGAGGACTAGCCGGGCGTCTGTTCTTC. It yields the protein CASSERGLAGRLFF.